The 15 T cell receptor beta chains below were found in one sample sequenced in a study of blood T cell repertoires in COVID-19. Clones were read by immunoSEQ multiplex PCR, and TCRdb kept only the in-frame ones, dropping some. Among approximately 270,000 clones listed, approximately 89% were seen once. Sample: peripheral blood. Every receptor here comes from a man aged 35 to 55 with active or convalescent COVID-19.

This chain links TRBV6-5 with TRBJ2-6; 8 bases are a match to TRBD1. Looked up from germline, CDR1 is MNHEY and CDR2 is SVGAGI. The CDR3 is 15 residues long. The V segment lost 5 bases and the J segment 8 bases; nucleotides outside the gene matches: 8. CDR3 sequence reads: CASSTDRVPTNVLTF. The CDR3 DNA reads TGTGCCAGCAGTACGGACAGGGTGCCGACCAACGTCCTGACTTTC.

J is TRBJ1-5 and V is TRBV19, with unresolved D. V shed 5 bases and J shed 6 bases, with 14 bases lying between them. The CDR3 has 14 residues. The V gene's germline CDR1 is LNHDA and CDR2 SQIVND (reference sequence). The CDR3 nucleotides read TGTGCCAGTAGTGACTCGTTAGTAGGTCAGCCCCAGCATTTT. Encoded protein: CASSDSLVGQPQHF. The whole variable domain, filled in from reference TRBV19 and TRBJ1-5, reads DGGITQSPKYLFRKEGQNVTLSCEQNLNHDAMYWYRQDPGQGLRLIYYSQIVNDFQKGDIAEGYSVSREKKESFPLTVTSAQKNPTAFYLCASSDSLVGQPQHFGDGTRLSIL.

The chain is built from TRBV10-3 and TRBJ1-1; no definite D call. This CDR3 comprises 13 residues. V gave up 10 bases and J gave up 5 bases, with 17 bases separating them. Germline assignment: CDR1 ENHRY and CDR2 SYGVKD. CDR3 sequence (DNA): TGTGCCACCATGGGAGGACCACAGACTGAAGCTTTCTTT. Protein product: CATMGGPQTEAFF.

The chain has TRBV5-4 and TRBJ1-6, with D perhaps TRBD1 (6 bases). V lost 0 bases and J 5 bases, leaving 9 bases between the germline ends. CDR1 SGHNT and CDR2 YYREEE come from the germline V gene (reference sequence). This CDR3 has 15 residues. In nucleotides, the CDR3 is TGTGCCAGCAGCTTGGCGGGGGGCCATAATTCACCCCTCCACTTT. As protein: CASSLAGGHNSPLHF.

This chain uses TRBV11-2 with TRBJ2-3; 7 nucleotides agree with TRBD1. The CDR3 covers 16 residues. Germline CDR1 is SGHAT and CDR2 is FQNNGV. V gave up 4 bases and J gave up 4 bases; unmatched junction bases: 11. In DNA form, the CDR3 reads TGTGCCAGCAGCTCTCCGACAGGGCGGTTCTCAGATACGCAGTATTTT. Translated, it gives CASSSPTGRFSDTQYF.

The chain carries TRBV12-3 or TRBV12-4 and TRBJ1-2; 7 bases match TRBD1. V dropped 6 bases and J dropped 7; count of bases not matched to a gene: 5. The CDR3 is made up of 12 amino acids. CDR3 loop: CASSREGAGYTF. The CDR3 region has the DNA TGTGCCAGCAGCCGCGAGGGGGCTGGCTACACCTTC.

This sequence joins TRBV4-1 and TRBJ2-5, with D perhaps matching TRBD1 (5 bases). Per germline, CDR1 MGHRA and CDR2 YSYEKL. The CDR3 contains 14 residues. The ends were cut back, 0 bases at V and 5 bases at J, with 10 bases in the middle. The CDR3 DNA reads TGCGCCAGCAGCCAAGAACTGGGGCGGGAGACCCAGTACTTC. Its protein product is CASSQELGRETQYF.

CDR3 in DNA: TGTGCCAGCAGCCCCGAGAGTAGCCGCCCCCTCCACTTT. It translates to CASSPESSRPLHF. The chain couples TRBV9 to TRBJ1-6; D call uncertain. The CDR3 contains 13 residues. From germline, CDR1 is SGDLS and CDR2 YYNGEE. Trimming stripped 4 bases from V and 13 bases from J, with 15 bases between.

This chain joins TRBV9 and TRBJ1-1; D not certain. CDR1 SGDLS and CDR2 YYNGEE come from the germline V gene. The CDR3 spans 17 residues. Trimming pared 6 bases from V and 1 base from J, leaving 22 bases between. CDR3 loop: CASTDRSRSRENTEAFF. DNA for the CDR3: TGTGCCAGCACCGATCGTAGTAGGTCCCGGGAGAACACTGAAGCTTTCTTT.

This clone was seen only once. The chain employs TRBV28 and TRBJ2-7; the match to TRBD2 covers 8 bases. Losses at the gene ends were 5 bases for V and 6 bases for J; bases not matched to a gene: 9. This CDR3 region has 14 residues. The V gene's germline CDR1 is MDHEN and CDR2 SYDVKM. The CDR3 sequence is CASSPGTSLGEQYF. Written as DNA, the CDR3 is TGTGCCAGCAGTCCCGGGACTAGTCTAGGCGAGCAGTACTTC.

This clone showed up just a few times. CDR3 region: CASQPGRDTEAFF. In DNA, the CDR3 is TGTGCCAGTCAACCGGGGAGGGACACTGAAGCTTTCTTT. The rearrangement uses TRBV18 and TRBJ1-1; D gene unclear. Germline CDR1 reads KGHSH; CDR2 reads LQKENI. The CDR3 is 13 residues long. The V gene lost 9 bases and the J gene lost 3 bases, with 14 bases spanning the gap.

This clone occurred once. The chain links TRBV3-1 (or the pseudogene TRBV3-2) to TRBJ2-2; D is unclear. Germline V gene sequence: CDR1 LGHDT, CDR2 YNNKEL (reference sequence). Trimming took 6 bases from V and 3 from J, leaving 5 bases between them. CDR3 length equals 12 residues. The CDR3 spells CASRRYTGELFF. The CDR3 DNA reads TGTGCCAGCAGGCGGTACACCGGGGAGCTGTTTTTT.

The chain couples TRBV5-8 to TRBJ1-5; possibly TRBD1 for D (5 bases). Germline assignment: CDR1 SGHTS and CDR2 YDEGEE. V lost 0 bases and J lost 1, with 11 bases in between. This CDR3 contains 16 residues. This CDR3 reads CASSLGGGISNQPQHF. DNA for the CDR3: TGTGCCAGCAGCTTGGGCGGGGGGATCAGCAATCAGCCCCAGCATTTT.

The chain links TRBV6-6 to TRBJ2-1, with 9 bases aligning to TRBD1. This CDR3 is 15 amino acids long. Germline CDR1 MNHNY, CDR2 SVGAGI (reference sequence). Trimming took 6 bases from V and 7 from J; bases not matched to a gene: 10. In DNA form, the CDR3 reads TGTGCCAGCAGGAACCGGGACAGGGCACCGAATGAGCAGTTCTTC. Its translation: CASRNRDRAPNEQFF.

The genes are TRBV24-1 and TRBJ2-1, with 11 nucleotides matching TRBD2. Germline V gene lookup returns CDR1 KGHDR and CDR2 SFDVKD. The CDR3 covers 15 residues. Trimming at V came to 9 bases and at J to 4 bases, leaving 7 bases not matched to a gene. The CDR3 spells CATQTGTSGYNEQFF. The CDR3 DNA reads TGTGCCACCCAAACCGGGACTAGCGGATACAATGAGCAGTTCTTC.